This T cell receptor (beta chain) was captured in a study of cytomegalovirus exposure and HLA in healthy donors. About the research overall: Most genotyped donors, roughly 83% of 398, had Caucasian-associated genetic ancestry. Overall study results and limits: Analyses of presence and absence presupposed an approximately uniform sequencing depth across donors. The authors reported that TCR beta sequences could predict HLA-A and HLA-B alleles. These predictions were accurate for most subjects in the first cohort.

Primers: 60 Vbeta forward and 13 Jbeta reverse. Method: immunoSEQ multiplex PCR; TCRdb's copy keeps in-frame clones and lacks some. The repertoire consists of around 100,000 clones, with 79% occurring once and the leading ten covering 3.5% to 4.5%. The CDR3 is 14 residues long. Germline lookup yields CDR1 SEHNR and CDR2 FQNEAQ (reference sequence). Trimming at V came to 5 bases and at J to 0 bases, leaving 0 bases not matched to a gene. As concerns this clone: Its specificity is unknown.

The sequenced sample consisted of PBMCs. This receptor was obtained from a middle-aged man in good health and CMV-seropositive. V is TRBV7-9 and J is TRBJ1-4; 7 bases are a match to TRBD1. The CDR3 nucleotides read TGTGCCAGCAGCCAGGGGGCAACTAATGAAAAACTGTTTTTT. Translated: CASSQGATNEKLFF.